These 22 T cell receptor beta chains originate from one sample sequenced in a study of cytomegalovirus exposure and HLA in healthy donors. The PCR made use of 60 Vbeta and 13 Jbeta primers. Only in-frame clones appear in the TCRdb table, and some are missing; sequencing was by immunoSEQ multiplex PCR. The top ten hold around 4.2% of the sample, which has 250,000 to 350,000 clones, roughly 88% seen once. The sample comprised PBMCs. These receptors originate from a man aged 35 to 55 in good health and CMV-seropositive.

This chain uses TRBV18 with TRBJ2-1; 9 bases map to TRBD2. Germline V gives CDR1 KGHSH, CDR2 LQKENI. The junction had 7 bases not matched to a gene; V was cut back by 4 bases and J by 3 bases. This CDR3 has 16 amino acids. The CDR3 DNA sequence: TGTGCCAGCTCACTAGAGACTAGCGGTATCTACAATGAGCAGTTCTTC. It yields the protein CASSLETSGIYNEQFF.

This clone occurred a few times. CDR3 coding DNA: TGTGCCAGCGGTCAGGGATACTACGAGCAGTACTTC. Its protein is CASGQGYYEQYF. The rearrangement uses TRBV6-1 and TRBJ2-7; a weak D match, TRBD1 (5 bases). V was trimmed by 8 bases and J by 3 bases, leaving 11 bases between them. Germline loops: CDR1 MNHNS, CDR2 SASEGT. The CDR3 loop spans 12 amino acids.

The V gene is TRBV5-1, the J gene TRBJ2-2; 15 bases align to TRBD2. The trim removed 3 bases at V and 3 bases at J, leaving 3 bases unmatched. The CDR3 totals 17 residues. Germline loops: CDR1 SGHRS, CDR2 YFSETQ. The CDR3 is CASSWTSGRGDTGELFF. The CDR3 nucleotides read TGCGCCAGCAGCTGGACTAGCGGGAGGGGCGACACCGGGGAGCTGTTTTTT.

J is TRBJ2-3 and V is TRBV6-5, with a tentative D call TRBD2 (6 bases). Trimming cost V 3 bases and J 6 bases, with 13 bases left between them. The CDR3 contains 14 residues. In germline, CDR1 is MNHEY, CDR2 SVGAGI. The CDR3 protein is CASSYAGPGDTQYF. CDR3 in DNA: TGTGCCAGCAGTTATGCGGGGCCAGGCGATACGCAGTATTTT.

This chain connects TRBV4-3 to TRBJ1-1; maybe TRBD1 (5 bases). CDR1 LGHNA and CDR2 YSLEER come from the germline V gene. This CDR3 region has 14 residues. Trimming pared 0 bases from V and 5 bases from J, leaving 10 bases between. CDR3 coding DNA: TGCGCCAGCAGCCAAGATGGGGGGGGTACTGAAGCTTTCTTT. Translated: CASSQDGGGTEAFF.

The rearrangement links TRBV19 to TRBJ2-7; 8 bases fit TRBD1. This CDR3 is 17 amino acids long. With V trimmed by 9 bases and J by 6 bases, 22 bases remained unmatched. Per the germline V gene, CDR1 is LNHDA and CDR2 is SQIVND (reference sequence). CDR3 bases: TGTGCCAGCTCGACTAAACAGGGGGTTAAAGTCTTTGGCGAGCAGTACTTC. Its translation: CASSTKQGVKVFGEQYF.

V is TRBV10-2 and J is TRBJ1-1; D remains ambiguous. Germline V lookup: CDR1 WSHSY, CDR2 SAAADI. V lost 3 bases and J lost 2, with 7 bases in between. This CDR3 has 13 residues. The CDR3 bases are TGCGCCAGCAGTGAAATCGTAAACACTGAAGCTTTCTTT. Translated, it gives CASSEIVNTEAFF.

The chain recombines TRBV28 with TRBJ2-7; TRBD2 aligns across 15 bases. In germline, CDR1 is MDHEN, CDR2 SYDVKM. V dropped 5 bases and J dropped 4; count of bases not matched to a gene: 3. The CDR3 loop spans 15 amino acids. The CDR3 DNA reads TGTGCCAGCAGTGGTGGACTAGCGGGAGGGTACGAGCAGTACTTC. This translates into CASSGGLAGGYEQYF.

This chain joins TRBV5-1 and TRBJ1-2, with D unresolved. Trimming cost V 2 bases and J 8 bases, with 16 bases left between them. Germline CDR1 SGHRS, CDR2 YFSETQ. The CDR3 totals 14 residues. CDR3 residues: CASSFGETSSGYTF. The DNA for the CDR3 is TGCGCCAGCAGCTTCGGGGAAACCTCGTCCGGCTACACCTTC.

This clone was seen a handful of times. This chain links TRBV5-1 with TRBJ1-1, with D tentatively TRBD1 (5 bases). V was shortened by 4 bases and J by 11 bases, with 27 bases between the two germline ends. CDR3 size: 16 residues. CDR1 is SGHRS and CDR2 is YFSETQ in the germline V gene. The CDR3 region has the DNA TGCGCCAGCAGCCCCTTCCGGGACTCGGAAATGGATAGGGCTTTCTTT. It is translated as CASSPFRDSEMDRAFF. The variable domain in full, with the rest retrieved from reference TRBV5-1 and TRBJ1-1, is KAGVTQTPRYLIKTRGQQVTLSCSPISGHRSVSWYQQTPGQGLQFLFEYFSETQRNKGNFPGRFSGRQFSNSRSEMNVSTLELGDSALYLCASSPFRDSEMDRAFFGQGTRLTVV.

CDR3 in DNA: TGTGCCAGCAGCCACCGGGACAGGGGTAACACCATATATTTT. Protein product: CASSHRDRGNTIYF. The V and J genes are TRBV11-2 and TRBJ1-3; 10 bases fit TRBD1. The germline V gene has CDR1 SGHAT and CDR2 FQNNGV. The V and J ends lost 5 bases and 7 bases, in that order; junction bases with no gene match: 5. The CDR3 totals 14 residues.

The chain is built from TRBV4-1 and TRBJ2-7; D not resolved. In germline, CDR1 is MGHRA, CDR2 YSYEKL. This CDR3 spans 14 amino acids. V was clipped by 0 bases and J by 3 bases, with 9 bases between them. CDR3 DNA sequence: TGCGCCAGCAGCCAAGAACAGTTATACTACGAGCAGTACTTC. This codes for CASSQEQLYYEQYF.

The rearrangement links TRBV28 to TRBJ2-1; 11 bases agree with TRBD2. Germline-derived CDR1 and CDR2 are MDHEN and SYDVKM. V lost 4 bases, J lost 1 base, and 3 bases stayed unmatched. The CDR3 extends over 16 amino acids. In nucleotides, the CDR3 is TGTGCCAGCAGTTCCCGACTAGCGGGATCCTACAATGAGCAGTTCTTC. Its protein is CASSSRLAGSYNEQFF. The entire variable domain, with the rest obtained from reference TRBV28 and TRBJ2-1, is as follows: DVKVTQSSRYLVKRTGEKVFLECVQDMDHENMFWYRQDPGLGLRLIYFSYDVKMKEKGDIPEGYSVSREKKERFSLILESASTNQTSMYLCASSSRLAGSYNEQFFGPGTRLTVL.

This rearrangement joins TRBV7-3 to TRBJ2-5; 14 nucleotides align to TRBD2. CDR3 length: 17 amino acids. Germline loops: CDR1 SGHTA, CDR2 FQGTGA. J was trimmed by 5 bases and V by 3 bases; bases with no gene match: 8. CDR3 nucleotide sequence: TGTGCCAGCAGCTTCATGGGACTAGCGGGAGCCAGGGAGACCCAGTACTTC. It yields the protein CASSFMGLAGARETQYF. Full variable domain (remainder filled in from reference TRBV7-3 and TRBJ2-5): GAGVSQTPSNKVTEKGKYVELRCDPISGHTALYWYRQSLGQGPEFLIYFQGTGAADDSGLPNDRFFAVRPEGSVSTLKIQRTERGDSAVYLCASSFMGLAGARETQYFGPGTRLLVL.

The CDR3 coding sequence is TGTGCCACAAGCACGGGAAGGAGGACTGAAGCTTTCTTT. It yields the protein CATSTGRRTEAFF. This sequence joins TRBV25-1 and TRBJ1-1; D is uncertain. Trimming pared 10 bases from V and 5 bases from J, leaving 17 bases between. Germline values: CDR1 MGHDK, CDR2 SYGVNS. This CDR3 has 13 amino acids.

CDR3 nucleotide sequence: TGTGCCAGCAGTTACTCGGGACAGTCTAATGAAAAACTGTTTTTT. Its protein product is CASSYSGQSNEKLFF. V usage is TRBV6-6 and J usage is TRBJ1-4; 7 positions match TRBD1. The trim removed 0 bases at V and 3 bases at J, leaving 1 base unmatched. Looked up from germline, CDR1 is MNHNY and CDR2 is SVGAGI (reference sequence). This CDR3 has 15 residues.

The chain's CDR3 is CASSWDRVQETQYF. CDR3 nucleotide sequence: TGTGCCAGCAGCTGGGACAGGGTCCAAGAGACCCAGTACTTC. This chain joins TRBV28 and TRBJ2-5; 9 bases are shared with TRBD1. There are 14 residues in the CDR3. CDR1 is MDHEN and CDR2 is SYDVKM in the germline V gene. V lost 6 bases, J lost 1 base, and 3 bases stayed unmatched.

DNA of the CDR3: TGTGCCAGCAGCCCGGGACAGGGCGCTCAAGAGACCCAGTACTTC. It specifies CASSPGQGAQETQYF. This chain uses TRBV7-9 with TRBJ2-5; 9 nucleotides match TRBD1. The CDR3 spans 15 residues. The V and J ends lost 5 bases and 2 bases, in that order; junction bases with no gene match: 6. CDR1 and CDR2 (germline): SEHNR, FQNEAQ (reference sequence).

This chain joins TRBV10-3 and TRBJ2-2, with a possible D match to TRBD2 (5 bases). The CDR3 has 14 residues. The ends were cut back, 7 bases at V and 1 base at J, with 10 bases in the middle. CDR1 ENHRY and CDR2 SYGVKD come from the germline V gene. CDR3 DNA sequence: TGTGCCATCAAAACGGACTTGAACACCGGGGAGCTGTTTTTT. Its translation is CAIKTDLNTGELFF.

The chain has TRBV7-2 and TRBJ2-1, with 10 bases fitting TRBD2. The CDR3 totals 17 residues. Per germline, CDR1 SGHTA and CDR2 FQGNSA. J was trimmed by 4 bases and V by 5 bases; bases with no gene match: 11. CDR3 sequence: CASSRRTAGGLYNEQFF. The CDR3, as DNA: TGTGCCAGCAGCCGGAGAACAGCGGGAGGGCTTTACAATGAGCAGTTCTTC.

This chain links TRBV19 with TRBJ1-5; no definite D call. The germline gives CDR1 LNHDA, CDR2 SQIVND (reference sequence). V was trimmed by 4 bases and J by 0 bases, leaving 10 bases between them. CDR3 length: 15 residues. The CDR3 reads CASSRQPYSNQPQHF. CDR3 in DNA: TGTGCCAGTAGTAGACAACCCTATAGCAATCAGCCCCAGCATTTT.

V is TRBV5-6 and J is TRBJ2-3; 8 bases match TRBD1. Germline V gene data show CDR1 as SGHDT and CDR2 as YYEEEE. J was trimmed by 5 bases and V by 0 bases; bases with no gene match: 5. This CDR3 is 15 amino acids long. Here the CDR3 reads CASSLGLTGVDTQYF. In DNA, the CDR3 is TGTGCCAGCAGCTTGGGCTTGACAGGGGTAGATACGCAGTATTTT.